This T cell receptor beta chain was recovered during a study of T cells in localized non-small cell lung cancer (dated by TCRdb to 2020 to 2022). Regarding the complete study: T cell repertoires of more than 200 early-stage NSCLC patients were analyzed, with tumors being compared against uninvolved tumor-adjacent lungs. All 240 or so NSCLC patients in the cohort were treatment-naive and had localized lung tumors that were resected. A mean age of 66.3 years was recorded for the NSCLC patients, of whom 120 to 150 were male and some 100 were female.

CDR1 and CDR2 are read off the germline V gene as SGHRS and YFSETQ. V is reduced by 0 bases and J by 4 bases, leaving a spacing of 8 bases between them. The CDR3 measures 13 amino acids from cysteine to phenylalanine. Only the CDR3 portion is preserved as DNA: 39 bases, with reading frame beginning at the first base. Study-level results and caveats: Higher blood T cell density associated with longer overall survival, while higher adjacent-lung clonality associated with shorter survival. Uninvolved tumor-adjacent lung showed the highest T cell clonality, higher than tumor, which suggests more focused antigenic responses in the uninvolved tumor-adjacent lung. A median of around 50 of the top 100 tumor clones turned up in the paired uninvolved adjacent lung, and 25 to 30 of those clones also ranked among the top 100 of that same adjacent lung. Since the design was exploratory, TCR variables were selected using unadjusted p-values with no false-discovery rate correction. Because multi-region sequencing of the tumors was not done, intratumor heterogeneity could not be ruled out.

This clone was observed a single time. Its antigen remains undetermined. No quality values exist for individual bases; no much larger clone is one base distant. At diagnosis, peripheral blood, uninvolved tumor-adjacent lung and tumor were collected and stored as a combination of fresh-frozen and FFPE material. For TCR repertoire profiling, the blood samples were analyzed as peripheral blood mononuclear cells. TCR beta CDR3 regions were sequenced from DNA using the immunoSEQ Assay. On the study's bioinformatics: To compute T cell density, TCR beta template counts were normalized to usable DNA, which was estimated by amplifying housekeeping genes. Using the preseqR package, richness was estimated by extrapolating to 120,000 templates for tissue samples and 400,000 templates for PBMC samples. Clonality was taken to be one minus Pielou's evenness. Differential abundance testing on productive amino-acid clonotypes, with a minimum total count of 5 and an alpha of 0.1, was used to identify tissue-enriched TCRs. Repertoire overlap between compartments was quantified with the Jaccard Index and Morisita Overlap Index. GLIPH clustered TCR beta CDR3s with public tetramer-defined viral CDR3s; viral motifs required at least three viral sequences plus V-gene enrichment. In its TCRdb copy, this immuneACCESS table keeps in-frame sequences only and misses some clones. Where compared with another copy, unresolved V genes explain less than half of these, and the others have no known cause. V, J and clone size reflect that table, while D and trimming were determined from the DNA. Present in this sample are about 51,000 clones, around 81% of which were seen just once. Together, the top ten hold approximately 17% of the sample.

This TCR was recovered from a man aged 40-75 years with stage III lung adenocarcinoma. The chain couples TRBV5-1 to TRBJ2-7; a confident D gene designation cannot be given. The sample in question was peripheral blood mononuclear cells, obtained before any cancer treatment. Here is the DNA: TGCGCCAGCAGCTTGGACAGTACATACGAGCAGTACTTC. Translated, this gives CASSLDSTYEQYF.